The sequence of this TCR beta chain was determined in a study of tumor-infiltrating lymphocytes in primary liver carcinoma. Overall study context: The five patients, who were men and women, ranged in age from 30 to 69 years.

A word on this clonotype: The antigen is undetermined.

Co-extraction of RNA and DNA was performed on roughly 17-32 mg of unsorted bulk tissue. Using a constant-region primer together with ProtoScript II reverse transcriptase, TCR beta cDNA was made from approximately 500 ng of total RNA. Three rounds of nested multiplex PCR with slightly modified ARM-PCR produced TCR beta libraries. Two initial PCR rounds of around 9 cycles each paired TRBV1-TRBV30 forward primers with a C-beta reverse primer. TCRdb called the multiplex PCR reads again in MiXCR, with one record for every CDR3 protein. The sample includes roughly 190,000 distinct CDR3 sequences, approximately 80% of them seen just once. Study results and caveats: Compared with tumor region pairs, tumor-adjacent and tumor-blood pairs overlapped less.

Looked up from germline, CDR1 is LGHNA and CDR2 is YSLEER. The CDR3 is made up of 14 amino acids. V shed 4 bases, J shed 7 bases, and the junction held 4 bases outside the gene matches. This receptor was taken from a man aged 35-49 years with primary liver carcinoma and hepatitis B virus infection. The sequencing input was tumor tissue from primary liver carcinoma. The V call is TRBV4-3, the J call TRBJ2-1; TRBD2 agrees at 10 bases. CDR3 DNA sequence: TGCGCCAGCAGCCTGGATAGCGGGGGGAATGAGCAGTTCTTC. As protein: CASSLDSGGNEQFF.